A single sample gave rise to the 5 T cell receptor beta chains below, sequenced in a study of blood T cells in healthy people across ages. For the second PCR, which ran for roughly 6 to 11 cycles, a sample-barcoded 5' primer and a J-beta primer mix were used. TCRdb reprocessed the 5' RACE reads via MiXCR and lists one record per CDR3 protein. The data contain some 550,000 distinct CDR3 sequences, roughly 43% of them singletons. Sequenced material: blood. These receptors originate from a man older than 75 in good health.

This clonotype is a singleton in its sample. The chain combines TRBV20-1 with TRBJ2-3; 11 bases align to TRBD2. Germline values: CDR1 DFQATT, CDR2 SNEGSKA (reference sequence). This CDR3 is 15 amino acids long. CDR3 nucleotide sequence: TGCAGCCTACTCAAGGGACTAGCGGGCACAGATACGCAGTATTTT. Translated: CSLLKGLAGTDTQYF.

This clonotype came up many times. J is TRBJ1-2 and V is TRBV29-1, with D perhaps matching TRBD1 (5 bases). Germline lookup yields CDR1 SQVTM and CDR2 ANQGSEA. CDR3 length: 13 amino acids. Trimming removed 3 bases from V and 1 base from J, with 9 bases in between. CDR3 coding DNA: TGCAGCGTTGACCCAGACAGTAACTATGGCTACACCTTC. Translating it yields CSVDPDSNYGYTF.

This clonotype occurred many times. J is TRBJ1-5 and V is TRBV6-5, with D possibly matching TRBD1 (5 bases). The V end lost 2 bases, the J end lost 3 bases, and 8 bases lay between the germline ends. CDR3 length: 14 amino acids. The germline V gene encodes CDR1 MNHEY and CDR2 SVGAGI. In DNA, the CDR3 is TGTGCCAGCAGTTACGACAGACACAATCAGCCCCAGCATTTT. Encoded protein: CASSYDRHNQPQHF.

The V call is TRBV6-6, the J call TRBJ1-2; D is unclear. Germline CDR1 MNHNY, CDR2 SVGAGI (reference sequence). Trimming removed 2 bases from V and 8 bases from J, with 9 bases in between. CDR3 length: 12 amino acids. The CDR3 DNA is TGTGCCAGCAGTTACACGGTAGGCGGCTACACCTTC. This translates into CASSYTVGGYTF.

The chain recombines TRBV20-1 with TRBJ2-3; 10 positions match TRBD2. The CDR3 is 14 residues long. With V trimmed by 6 bases and J by 4 bases, 7 bases remained unmatched. Germline assignment: CDR1 DFQATT and CDR2 SNEGSKA (reference sequence). CDR3 loop: CSALTSGIPDTQYF. Written as DNA, the CDR3 is TGCAGTGCCCTCACTAGCGGGATCCCAGATACGCAGTATTTT.